This T cell receptor beta chain was captured in a study of T-cell reconstitution after alpha-beta-depleted transplantation in children. Study observations and caveats: Two months or so post-transplant, alpha-beta T cells reportedly derived from several hundred expanded graft clones. When one year had passed after transplant, most T-cell counts and diversity came from newly produced T cells. Day-60 TCRbeta diversity that was high in some patients was derived from surviving recipient T cells and thymic progenitors.

Trimming took 4 bases from V and 8 from J; bases not matched to a gene: 10. The CDR3 is made up of 15 amino acids. Germline V CDR1 and CDR2: SGHRS, YFSETQ. During its preparation, the TCRbeta library received unique molecular identifiers. Using its own MiXCR run on the PCR reads, TCRdb lists one record per CDR3 protein. This repertoire shows fewer than 750,000 distinct CDR3 sequences, 20% to 25% found once; its top ten account for about 14%. For this clonotype: Its target is not known.

This chain links TRBV5-1 with TRBJ2-2; 8 nucleotides agree with TRBD1. The sequence was collected from a boy less than two years old who had a stem cell transplant for acute myeloid leukemia, so the T cells may come from the graft donor. The sequencing used PBMCs, mostly from graft donor cells, collected 360 days after TCRalphabeta/CD19-depleted stem cell transplant. The CDR3 region is CASSGGTGVLGELFF. The CDR3 region has the DNA TGCGCCAGCAGCGGAGGGACAGGCGTGCTGGGGGAGCTGTTTTTT. The whole variable domain, remainder taken from reference TRBV5-1 and TRBJ2-2, is KAGVTQTPRYLIKTRGQQVTLSCSPISGHRSVSWYQQTPGQGLQFLFEYFSETQRNKGNFPGRFSGRQFSNSRSEMNVSTLELGDSALYLCASSGGTGVLGELFFGEGSRLTVL.